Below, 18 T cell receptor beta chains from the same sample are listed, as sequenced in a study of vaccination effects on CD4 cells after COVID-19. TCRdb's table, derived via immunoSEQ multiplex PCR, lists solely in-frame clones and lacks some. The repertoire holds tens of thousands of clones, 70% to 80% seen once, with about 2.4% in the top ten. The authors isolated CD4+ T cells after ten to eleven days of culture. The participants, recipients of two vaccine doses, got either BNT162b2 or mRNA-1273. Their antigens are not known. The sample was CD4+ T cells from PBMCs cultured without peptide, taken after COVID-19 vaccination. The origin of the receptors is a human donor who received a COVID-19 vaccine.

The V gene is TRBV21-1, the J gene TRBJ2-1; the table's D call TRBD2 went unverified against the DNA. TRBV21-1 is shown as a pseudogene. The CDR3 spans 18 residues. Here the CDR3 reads CASSARGVHRVAYNEQFF. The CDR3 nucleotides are TGTGCCAGCAGCGCCCGGGGGGTCCACAGGGTTGCCTACAATGAGCAGTTCTTC.

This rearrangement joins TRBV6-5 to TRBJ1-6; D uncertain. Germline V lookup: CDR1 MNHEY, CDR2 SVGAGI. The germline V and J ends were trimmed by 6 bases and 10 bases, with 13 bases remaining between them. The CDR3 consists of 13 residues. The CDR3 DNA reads TGTGCCAGCAGGCAGAAAAGCAACTCACCCCTCCACTTT. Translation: CASRQKSNSPLHF.

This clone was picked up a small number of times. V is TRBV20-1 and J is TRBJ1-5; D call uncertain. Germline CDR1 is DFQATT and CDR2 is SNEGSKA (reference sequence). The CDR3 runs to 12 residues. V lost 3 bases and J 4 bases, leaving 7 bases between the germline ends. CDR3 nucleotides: TGCAGTGCTAGTACCCCGAATCAGCCCCAGCATTTT. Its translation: CSASTPNQPQHF.

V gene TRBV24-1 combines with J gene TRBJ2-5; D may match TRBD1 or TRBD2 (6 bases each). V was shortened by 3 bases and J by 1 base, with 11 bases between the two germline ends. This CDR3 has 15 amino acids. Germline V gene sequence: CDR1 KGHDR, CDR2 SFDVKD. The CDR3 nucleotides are TGTGCCACCAGTGATCCCGGGGGCTCCCAAGAGACCCAGTACTTC. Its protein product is CATSDPGGSQETQYF.

The CDR3 loop is CASSALTGGLRNQPQHF. CDR3 DNA: TGTGCCAGCAGTGCGCTGACAGGGGGCTTAAGAAATCAGCCCCAGCATTTT. This sequence joins TRBV6-1 and TRBJ1-5; 10 bases line up with TRBD1. From germline, CDR1 is MNHNS and CDR2 SASEGT. The V segment lost 4 bases and the J segment 4 bases; nucleotides outside the gene matches: 10. This CDR3 has 17 amino acids.

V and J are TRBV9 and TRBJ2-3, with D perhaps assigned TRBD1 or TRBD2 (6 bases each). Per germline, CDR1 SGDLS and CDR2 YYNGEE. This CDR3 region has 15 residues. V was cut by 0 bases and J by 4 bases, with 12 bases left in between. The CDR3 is CASSVAPGEADTQYF. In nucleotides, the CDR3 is TGTGCCAGCAGCGTAGCGCCAGGGGAGGCAGATACGCAGTATTTT.

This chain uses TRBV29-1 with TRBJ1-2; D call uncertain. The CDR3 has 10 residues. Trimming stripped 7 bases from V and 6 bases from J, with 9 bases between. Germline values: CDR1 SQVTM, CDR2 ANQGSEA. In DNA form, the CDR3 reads TGCAGCGCGGGCGAGAATGGCTACACCTTC. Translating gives CSAGENGYTF.

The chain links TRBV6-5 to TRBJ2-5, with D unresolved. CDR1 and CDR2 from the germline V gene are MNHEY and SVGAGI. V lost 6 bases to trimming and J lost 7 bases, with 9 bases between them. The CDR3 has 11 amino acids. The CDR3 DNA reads TGTGCCAGCAGCAGAGTGGGGACCCAGTACTTC. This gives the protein CASSRVGTQYF.

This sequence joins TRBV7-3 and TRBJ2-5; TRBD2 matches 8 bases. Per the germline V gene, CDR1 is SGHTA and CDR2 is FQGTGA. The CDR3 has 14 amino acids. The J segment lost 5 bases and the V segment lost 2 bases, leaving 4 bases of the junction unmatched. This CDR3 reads CASSLAGGGETQYF. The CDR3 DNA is TGTGCCAGCAGCTTAGCGGGGGGCGGGGAGACCCAGTACTTC.

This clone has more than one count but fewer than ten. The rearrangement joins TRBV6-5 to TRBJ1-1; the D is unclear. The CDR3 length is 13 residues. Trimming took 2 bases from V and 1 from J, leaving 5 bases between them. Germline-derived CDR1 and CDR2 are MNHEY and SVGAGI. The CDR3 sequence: CASSYPGNTEAFF. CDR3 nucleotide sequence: TGTGCCAGCAGTTACCCAGGGAACACTGAAGCTTTCTTT.

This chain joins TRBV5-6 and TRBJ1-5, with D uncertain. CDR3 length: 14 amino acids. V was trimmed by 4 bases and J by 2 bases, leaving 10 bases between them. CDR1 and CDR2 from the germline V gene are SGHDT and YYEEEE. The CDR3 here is CASSLFGGNQPQHF. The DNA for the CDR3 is TGTGCCAGCAGCCTCTTCGGGGGCAATCAGCCCCAGCATTTT.

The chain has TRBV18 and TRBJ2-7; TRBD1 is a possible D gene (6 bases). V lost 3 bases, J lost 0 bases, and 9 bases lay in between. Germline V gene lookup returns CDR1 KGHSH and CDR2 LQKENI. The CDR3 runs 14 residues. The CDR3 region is CASSPRDISYEQYV. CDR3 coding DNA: TGTGCCAGCTCACCTCGGGACATCTCCTACGAGCAGTACGTC.

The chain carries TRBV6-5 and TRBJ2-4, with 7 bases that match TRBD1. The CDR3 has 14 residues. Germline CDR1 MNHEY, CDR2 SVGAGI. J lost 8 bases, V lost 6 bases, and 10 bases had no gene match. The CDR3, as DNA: TGTGCCAGCAGCCAAGACAGGGCGTTAGACATTCAGTACTTC. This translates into CASSQDRALDIQYF.

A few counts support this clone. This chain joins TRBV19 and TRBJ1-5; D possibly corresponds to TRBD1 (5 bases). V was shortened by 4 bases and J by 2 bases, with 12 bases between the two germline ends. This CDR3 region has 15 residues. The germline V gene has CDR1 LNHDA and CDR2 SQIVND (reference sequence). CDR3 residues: CASSRRGGGNQPQHF. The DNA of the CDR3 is TGTGCCAGTAGTAGGAGGGGTGGGGGCAATCAGCCCCAGCATTTT.

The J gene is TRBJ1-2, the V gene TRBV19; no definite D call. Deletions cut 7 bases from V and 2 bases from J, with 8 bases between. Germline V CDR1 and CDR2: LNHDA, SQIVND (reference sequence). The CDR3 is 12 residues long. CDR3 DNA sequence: TGTGCCAGTAAGGCACCGAACTATGGCTACACCTTC. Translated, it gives CASKAPNYGYTF.

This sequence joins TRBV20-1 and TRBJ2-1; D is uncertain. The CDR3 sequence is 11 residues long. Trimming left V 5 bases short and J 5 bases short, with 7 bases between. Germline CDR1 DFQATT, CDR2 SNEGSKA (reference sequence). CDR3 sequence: CSASNNNEQFF. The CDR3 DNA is TGCAGTGCTTCCAATAACAATGAGCAGTTCTTC.

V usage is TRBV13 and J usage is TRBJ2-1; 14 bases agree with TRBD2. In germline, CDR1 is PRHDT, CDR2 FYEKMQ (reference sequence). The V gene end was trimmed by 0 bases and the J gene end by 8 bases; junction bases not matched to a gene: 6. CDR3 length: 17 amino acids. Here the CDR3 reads CASSLGRLAGGPDEQFF. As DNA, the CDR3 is TGTGCCAGCAGCTTAGGCCGACTAGCGGGGGGGCCTGATGAGCAGTTCTTC. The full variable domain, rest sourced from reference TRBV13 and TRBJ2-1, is AAGVIQSPRHLIKEKRETATLKCYPIPRHDTVYWYQQGPGQDPQFLISFYEKMQSDKGSIPDRFSAQQFSDYHSELNMSSLELGDSALYFCASSLGRLAGGPDEQFFGPGTRLTVL.

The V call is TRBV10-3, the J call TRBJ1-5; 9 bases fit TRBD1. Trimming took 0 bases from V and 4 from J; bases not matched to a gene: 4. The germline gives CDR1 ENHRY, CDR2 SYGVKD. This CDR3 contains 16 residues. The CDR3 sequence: CAISESWTGDNQPQHF. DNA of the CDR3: TGTGCCATCAGTGAGTCGTGGACAGGGGATAATCAGCCCCAGCATTTT.